The present TCR beta chain was sequenced within a study of a mutant IDH1 vaccine in newly diagnosed glioma. Overall study: Vaccination was launched 4-6 weeks after radiotherapy alone, or with temozolomide cycles.

CDR3 size: 14 residues. V was pared by 4 bases and J by 0 bases, with 10 bases between. From germline, CDR1 is SGHNT and CDR2 YYREEE (reference sequence). Study results and caveats: Seemingly, pseudoprogression had no relation to changes in the top peripheral T cell clonotypes.

As regards this clone: Its antigen is still unknown.

Repertoires were generated with immunoSEQ multiplex PCR, while TCRdb's copy carries only in-frame clones and drops some. The data show about 32,000 clones, around 84% seen once. As for time point: week 35, safety follow-up. Topical imiquimod accompanied each vaccine dose, which consisted of 300 ug of mutant IDH1 20-mer peptide. Eight vaccine doses were administered to patients at weeks 1, 3, 5, 7, 11, 15, 19 and 23. The sequencing here drew on PBMCs, taken from a glioma patient whose treatment included an IDH1 peptide vaccine. V gene TRBV5-4 combines with J gene TRBJ1-1; unclear D gene. This receptor was taken from a man aged 25-45 years with glioma. For the CDR3, the DNA is TGTGCCAGCAGCCCAAAGGCGATGAACACTGAAGCTTTCTTT. Translating it yields CASSPKAMNTEAFF.